The clone carrying this T cell receptor beta chain was seen a handful of times. Its antigen is still unknown. Researchers tagged individual cDNA molecules with unique molecular identifiers. MiXCR, run by TCRdb on the 5' RACE reads, gives a single entry per CDR3 protein. In the table there are about 97,000 distinct CDR3 sequences, approximately 11% of which are singletons. These data belong to a study of early T cells in non-severe SARS-CoV-2 infection. Study-wide background: With bulk RNA from unsorted whole blood as input, sequencing yielded unpaired chains. Points from the study as a whole: The study's VDJdb matching favored anti-spike CD8 responses and missed private and CD4 specificities.

The J segment lost 6 bases and the V segment lost 5 bases, leaving 4 bases of the junction unmatched. CDR3 length: 15 residues. Germline values: CDR1 SGHAT, CDR2 FQNNGV. The chain links TRBV11-2 to TRBJ2-1; 13 positions agree with TRBD2. This specimen consisted of whole blood, obtained at baseline. The sequence was collected from an adult who was a healthcare worker with PCR-confirmed SARS-CoV-2 infection or an uninfected control (not recorded which). The CDR3 DNA reads TGTGCCAGCAGCGTTGGGACTAGCGGGATCAATGAGCAGTTCTTC. Its translation is CASSVGTSGINEQFF.